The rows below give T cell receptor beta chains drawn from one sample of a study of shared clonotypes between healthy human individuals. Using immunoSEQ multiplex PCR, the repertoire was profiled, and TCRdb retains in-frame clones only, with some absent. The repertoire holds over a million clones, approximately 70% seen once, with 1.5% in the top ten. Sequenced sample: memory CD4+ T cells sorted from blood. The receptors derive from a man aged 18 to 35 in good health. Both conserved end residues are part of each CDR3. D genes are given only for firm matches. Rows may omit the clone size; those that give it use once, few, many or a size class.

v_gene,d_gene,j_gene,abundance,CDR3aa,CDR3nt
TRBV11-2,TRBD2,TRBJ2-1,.,CASSLESRLAGGPPEQFF,TGTGCCAGCAGCTTAGAGAGTCGGCTAGCGGGAGGGCCTCCTGAGCAGTTCTTC
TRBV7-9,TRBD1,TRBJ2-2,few,CASRRRDRADTGELFF,TGTGCCAGCAGACGCCGGGACAGGGCGGACACCGGGGAGCTGTTTTTT
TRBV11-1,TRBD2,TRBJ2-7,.,CASSFSGGVYEQYF,TGTGCCAGCAGCTTTAGCGGGGGGGTCTACGAGCAGTACTTC
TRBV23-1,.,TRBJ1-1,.,CASSQSLTGNTEAFF,TGCGCCAGCAGTCAATCTCTGACAGGGAACACTGAAGCTTTCTTT
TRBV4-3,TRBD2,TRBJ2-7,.,CASSQQVGTSGVYSYEQYF,TGCGCCAGCAGCCAGCAGGTGGGGACTAGCGGGGTCTACTCCTACGAGCAGTACTTC
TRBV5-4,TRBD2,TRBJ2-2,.,CASSLGSGSSGRAGTGELFF,TGTGCCAGCAGCTTGGGTTCAGGGTCTAGCGGGAGGGCCGGAACCGGGGAGCTGTTTTTT
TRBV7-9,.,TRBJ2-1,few,CASSLIGPDNEQFF,TGTGCCAGCAGCCTTATCGGCCCGGACAATGAGCAGTTCTTC
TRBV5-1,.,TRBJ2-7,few,CASISKEQYF,TGCGCCAGCATCTCCAAAGAGCAGTACTTC
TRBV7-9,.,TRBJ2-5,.,CASSPTGETQYF,TGTGCCAGCAGCCCTACCGGGGAGACCCAGTACTTC
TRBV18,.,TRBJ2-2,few,CASSPQGSPTGELFF,TGTGCCAGCTCACCACAGGGGAGTCCCACCGGGGAGCTGTTTTTT
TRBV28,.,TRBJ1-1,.,CASTRDFDTEAFF,TGTGCCAGCACTCGGGACTTCGACACTGAAGCTTTCTTT
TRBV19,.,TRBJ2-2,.,CASSMQGAGTGELFF,TGTGCCAGTAGTATGCAAGGGGCGGGCACCGGGGAGCTGTTTTTT
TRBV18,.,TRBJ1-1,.,CASSLGAEAFF,TGTGCCAGCTCACTTGGGGCTGAAGCTTTCTTT
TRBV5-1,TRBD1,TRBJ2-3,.,CASSPGTGVKTDTQYF,TGCGCCAGCAGCCCCGGGACAGGGGTTAAGACAGATACGCAGTATTTT
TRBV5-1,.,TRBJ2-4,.,CASSLGQKNIQYF,TGCGCCAGCAGCTTGGGACAGAAAAACATTCAGTACTTC
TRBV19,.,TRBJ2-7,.,CASSPGTSPGYEQYF,TGTGCCAGTAGTCCAGGGACATCCCCGGGATACGAGCAGTACTTC
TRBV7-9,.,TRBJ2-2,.,CASSLAKGNTGELFF,TGTGCCAGCAGCTTAGCGAAGGGGAACACCGGGGAGCTGTTTTTT
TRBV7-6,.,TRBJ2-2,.,CASSLAGPNGELFF,TGTGCCAGCAGCTTAGCGGGACCCAACGGGGAGCTGTTTTTT
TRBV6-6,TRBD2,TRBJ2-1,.,CASRGNSGYNEQFF,TGTGCCAGCAGAGGGAATAGCGGGTACAATGAGCAGTTCTTC
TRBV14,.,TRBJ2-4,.,CASSPWGENIQYF,TGTGCCAGCAGCCCGTGGGGGGAAAACATTCAGTACTTC
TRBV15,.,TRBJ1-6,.,CATSRDRGGTGSPLHF,TGTGCCACCAGCAGAGATCGGGGAGGGACGGGGTCACCCCTCCACTTT
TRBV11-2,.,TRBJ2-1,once,CASSLEGRSQHEQFF,TGTGCCAGCAGCTTAGAAGGGCGTAGTCAACATGAGCAGTTCTTC
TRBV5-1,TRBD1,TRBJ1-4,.,CASSSQGTNEKLFF,TGCGCCAGCAGCTCACAGGGGACTAATGAAAAACTGTTTTTT
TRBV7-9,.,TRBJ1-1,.,CASTPPGVRGGSTEAFF,TGTGCCAGCACCCCGCCGGGCGTCAGGGGAGGAAGCACTGAAGCTTTCTTT
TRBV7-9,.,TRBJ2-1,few,CASSYVGDEQFF,TGTGCCAGCAGCTACGTGGGCGATGAGCAGTTCTTC
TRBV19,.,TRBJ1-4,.,CASSIQGRTNEKLFF,TGTGCCAGTAGTATCCAGGGGAGAACTAATGAAAAACTGTTTTTT
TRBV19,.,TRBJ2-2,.,CASSKQGLRTNTGELFF,TGTGCCAGTAGTAAGCAGGGGTTGAGAACGAACACCGGGGAGCTGTTTTTT
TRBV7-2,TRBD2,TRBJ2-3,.,CASSSLLAGGTDTQYF,TGTGCCAGCAGCTCCCTGCTGGCGGGAGGCACAGATACGCAGTATTTT
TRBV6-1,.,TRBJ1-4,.,CASSEGGVGIQEKLFF,TGTGCCAGCAGTGAAGGGGGGGTCGGGATTCAAGAAAAACTGTTTTTT
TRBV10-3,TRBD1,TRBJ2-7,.,CAISSGGHEQYF,TGTGCCATCAGCTCAGGGGGCCACGAGCAGTACTTC
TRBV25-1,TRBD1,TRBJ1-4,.,CASSEGTLAQGWEKLFF,TGTGCCAGCAGTGAAGGAACCCTCGCACAGGGGTGGGAAAAACTGTTTTTT
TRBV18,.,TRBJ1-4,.,CASSPRQGLNEKLFF,TGTGCCAGCTCACCCCGGCAGGGGCTTAATGAAAAACTGTTTTTT
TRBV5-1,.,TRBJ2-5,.,CASSLGGVETQYF,TGCGCCAGCAGCTTGGGAGGGGTGGAGACCCAGTACTTC
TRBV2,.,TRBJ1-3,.,CASMQSSGNTIYF,TGTGCCAGCATGCAGAGCTCTGGAAACACCATATATTTT
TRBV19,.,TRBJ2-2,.,CASSMGPNTGELFF,TGTGCCAGTAGTATGGGCCCGAACACCGGGGAGCTGTTTTTT
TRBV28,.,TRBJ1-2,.,CASSTERFQGLGYGYTF,TGTGCCAGCAGTACCGAACGCTTTCAGGGACTGGGCTATGGCTACACCTTC
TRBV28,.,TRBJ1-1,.,CASSPTTKLNTEAFF,TGTGCCAGCAGTCCGACGACAAAACTGAACACTGAAGCTTTCTTT
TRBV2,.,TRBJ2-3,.,CASSPYTDTQYF,TGTGCCAGCAGCCCCTACACAGATACGCAGTATTTT
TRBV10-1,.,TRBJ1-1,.,CASSEGKAAEAFF,TGCGCCAGCAGTGAGGGCAAGGCGGCTGAAGCTTTCTTT
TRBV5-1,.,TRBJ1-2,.,CASSLEGTYGYTF,TGCGCCAGCAGCTTGGAGGGTACCTATGGCTACACCTTC
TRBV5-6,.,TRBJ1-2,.,CASSSLRFSNYGYTF,TGTGCCAGCAGCTCCCTCCGGTTTTCTAACTATGGCTACACCTTC
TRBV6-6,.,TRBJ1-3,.,CATQLNSGNTIYF,TGTGCCACACAGCTAAACTCTGGAAACACCATATATTTT
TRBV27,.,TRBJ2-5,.,CASSSVSGDQYF,TGTGCCAGCAGTTCGGTGTCGGGTGACCAGTACTTC
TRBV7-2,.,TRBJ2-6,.,CASSSVGANVLTF,TGTGCCAGCAGCTCGGTCGGGGCCAACGTCCTGACTTTC
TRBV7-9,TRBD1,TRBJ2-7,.,CASSRQGIEQYF,TGTGCCAGCAGCAGACAGGGCATCGAGCAGTACTTC
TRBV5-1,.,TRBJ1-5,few,CASSFGRSQHF,TGCGCCAGCAGCTTTGGGAGGTCCCAGCATTTT
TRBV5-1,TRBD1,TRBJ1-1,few,CASSETTGVGTEAFF,TGCGCCAGCAGCGAAACGACAGGGGTGGGAACTGAAGCTTTCTTT
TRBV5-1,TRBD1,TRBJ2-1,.,CASSLNPGQGADEQFF,TGCGCCAGCAGCTTAAACCCGGGACAGGGGGCCGATGAGCAGTTCTTC
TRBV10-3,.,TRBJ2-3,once,CAISGSTDTQYF,TGTGCCATCAGTGGAAGCACAGATACGCAGTATTTT
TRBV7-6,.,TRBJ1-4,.,CASSYRGGDEKLFF,TGTGCCAGCAGCTATAGGGGAGGGGATGAAAAACTGTTTTTT
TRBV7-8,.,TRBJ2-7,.,CASSPSGYEQYF,TGTGCCAGCAGCCCCAGCGGGTACGAGCAGTACTTC
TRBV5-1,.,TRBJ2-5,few,CASSLIGYQETQYF,TGCGCCAGCAGCTTGATCGGTTACCAAGAGACCCAGTACTTC
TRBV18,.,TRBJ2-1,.,CASSPPGPRSYNEQFF,TGTGCCAGCTCACCCCCGGGACCTCGCTCCTACAATGAGCAGTTCTTC
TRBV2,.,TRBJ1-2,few,CASSAPGQGYGYTF,TGTGCCAGCAGTGCCCCGGGGCAGGGGTATGGCTACACCTTC
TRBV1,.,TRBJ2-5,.,CTSSQEGVKTQYF,TGCACCAGCAGCCAGGAGGGCGTAAAGACCCAGTACTTC
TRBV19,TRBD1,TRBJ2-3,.,CASSDDRGGPSTDTQYF,TGTGCCAGTAGTGATGACAGGGGAGGCCCTAGCACAGATACGCAGTATTTT
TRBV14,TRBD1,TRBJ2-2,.,CASSQLGQGRTGELFF,TGTGCCAGCAGCCAACTGGGACAGGGAAGGACCGGGGAGCTGTTTTTT
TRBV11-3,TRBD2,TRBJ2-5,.,CASSQTGGGQETQYF,TGTGCCAGCAGCCAGACGGGGGGAGGACAAGAGACCCAGTACTTC
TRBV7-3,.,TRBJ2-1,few,CASSLTVTVGNNEQFF,TGTGCCAGCAGCCTTACCGTTACTGTCGGCAACAATGAGCAGTTCTTC
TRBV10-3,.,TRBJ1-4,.,CAISESRRGGEKLFF,TGTGCCATCAGTGAGTCGAGAAGGGGCGGGGAAAAACTGTTTTTT